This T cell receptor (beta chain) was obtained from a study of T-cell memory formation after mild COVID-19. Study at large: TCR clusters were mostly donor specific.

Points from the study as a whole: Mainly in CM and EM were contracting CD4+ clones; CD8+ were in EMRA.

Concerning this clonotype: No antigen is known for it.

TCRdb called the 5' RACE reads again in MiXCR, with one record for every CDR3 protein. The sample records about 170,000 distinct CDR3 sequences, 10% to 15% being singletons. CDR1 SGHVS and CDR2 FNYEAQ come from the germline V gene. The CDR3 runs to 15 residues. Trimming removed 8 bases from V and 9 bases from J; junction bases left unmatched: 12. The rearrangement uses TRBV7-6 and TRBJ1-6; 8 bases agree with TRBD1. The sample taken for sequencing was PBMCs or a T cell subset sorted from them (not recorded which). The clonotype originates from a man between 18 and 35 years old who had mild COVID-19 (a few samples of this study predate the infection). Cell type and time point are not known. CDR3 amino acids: CASLNPRGLPSPLHF. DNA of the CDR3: TGTGCCAGCTTAAATCCCAGGGGGCTCCCTTCACCCCTCCACTTT. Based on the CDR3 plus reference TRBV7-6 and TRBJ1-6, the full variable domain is GAGVSQSPRYKVTKRGQDVALRCDPISGHVSLYWYRQALGQGPEFLTYFNYEAQQDKSGLPNDRFSAERPEGSISTLTIQRTEQRDSAMYRCASLNPRGLPSPLHFGNGTRLTVT.